This T cell receptor beta chain was recovered during a study of shared clonotypes between healthy human individuals. Profiled with immunoSEQ multiplex PCR; TCRdb holds only in-frame clones, not every one. Seen here are fewer than 100,000 clones, approximately 61% observed once, and the top ten hold less than 50%. Germline V gene lookup returns CDR1 MNHEY and CDR2 SVGAGI. The CDR3 runs 13 residues. The germline V and J ends were trimmed by 2 bases and 4 bases, with 9 bases remaining between them. In its sample, this clone was seen a few times. The specimen was memory CD8+ T cells sorted from blood. Subset noted: CD45RO+ cells pooled with CCR7-negative TemRA cells. The source of this sequence is a man aged 25-40 years in good health. The chain employs TRBV6-5 and TRBJ2-7, with D possibly TRBD2 on 5 matching bases. CDR3 region: CASSYEGGYEQYF. The CDR3 nucleotides read TGTGCCAGCAGTTACGAAGGAGGTTACGAGCAGTACTTC.